A selection of T cell receptor beta chains follows, all from one sample in a study of cytomegalovirus exposure and HLA in healthy donors. The repertoire was sequenced with immunoSEQ multiplex PCR; TCRdb's copy has only in-frame clones and lacks some. The repertoire has around 170,000 clones, around 80% of them found once; the top ten carry 1%. The sample comprised PBMCs. The source is a woman in her fifties or sixties in good health and CMV-seropositive. Each CDR3 is given with its conserved first and last residue. A D gene is named only where the DNA matches it firmly. Some rows mark clone size as missing; the rest say once, few, many or name a class of expanded clone.

v_call: TRBV2; d_call: TRBD2; j_call: TRBJ2-1; clone_size: .; cdr3_aa: CASSGQSGGYNEQFF; cdr3_nt: TGTGCCAGCAGCGGGCAGTCGGGGGGCTACAATGAGCAGTTCTTC
v_call: TRBV29-1; d_call: .; j_call: TRBJ2-7; clone_size: .; cdr3_aa: CSVEAGPYEQYF; cdr3_nt: TGCAGCGTTGAAGCTGGCCCATACGAGCAGTACTTC
v_call: TRBV29-1; d_call: TRBD1; j_call: TRBJ1-1; clone_size: .; cdr3_aa: CSVSGGGTEAFF; cdr3_nt: TGCAGCGTGTCAGGGGGAGGCACTGAAGCTTTCTTT
v_call: TRBV7-9; d_call: TRBD1; j_call: TRBJ1-2; clone_size: .; cdr3_aa: CASSFSGQEFGYTF; cdr3_nt: TGTGCCAGCAGCTTCAGCGGACAGGAGTTTGGCTACACCTTC
v_call: TRBV14; d_call: TRBD2; j_call: TRBJ2-3; clone_size: .; cdr3_aa: CASSRLAASWTDTQYF; cdr3_nt: TGTGCCAGCAGCAGACTAGCCGCCTCTTGGACAGATACGCAGTATTTT
v_call: TRBV6-1; d_call: TRBD2; j_call: TRBJ2-7; clone_size: once; cdr3_aa: CASSERSGSYEQYF; cdr3_nt: TGTGCCAGCAGTGAACGGAGCGGGAGCTACGAGCAGTACTTC
v_call: TRBV7-2; d_call: TRBD1; j_call: TRBJ1-3; clone_size: .; cdr3_aa: CASSLVPAGTAGNTIYF; cdr3_nt: TGTGCCAGCAGCTTAGTCCCAGCCGGGACAGCTGGAAACACCATATATTTT
v_call: TRBV4-2; d_call: TRBD1; j_call: TRBJ1-2; clone_size: .; cdr3_aa: CASSQDRSPTGGKGYTF; cdr3_nt: TGTGCCAGCAGCCAAGATAGATCCCCGACAGGGGGGAAAGGCTACACCTTC
v_call: TRBV9; d_call: .; j_call: TRBJ2-5; clone_size: .; cdr3_aa: CASSAGLRIAETQYF; cdr3_nt: TGTGCCAGCAGCGCCGGACTCCGGATAGCGGAGACCCAGTACTTC
v_call: TRBV6-5; d_call: TRBD1; j_call: TRBJ2-7; clone_size: .; cdr3_aa: CASSYARGTYEQYF; cdr3_nt: TGTGCCAGCAGTTACGCCAGGGGGACCTACGAGCAGTACTTC
v_call: TRBV6-5; d_call: .; j_call: TRBJ2-7; clone_size: .; cdr3_aa: CASSLTERYEQYF; cdr3_nt: TGTGCCAGCAGTTTGACAGAGCGCTACGAGCAGTACTTC
v_call: TRBV7-2; d_call: TRBD1; j_call: TRBJ2-3; clone_size: once; cdr3_aa: CASRGQGVVSTDTQYF; cdr3_nt: TGTGCCAGCAGGGGACAGGGCGTAGTAAGCACAGATACGCAGTATTTT
v_call: TRBV11-1; d_call: .; j_call: TRBJ1-1; clone_size: .; cdr3_aa: CASSLERVNTEAFF; cdr3_nt: TGTGCCAGCAGCCTCGAGAGAGTGAACACTGAAGCTTTCTTT
v_call: TRBV28; d_call: .; j_call: TRBJ2-3; clone_size: .; cdr3_aa: CASKEGKDTQYF; cdr3_nt: TGTGCCAGCAAGGAGGGGAAGGATACGCAGTATTTT
v_call: TRBV7-9; d_call: TRBD1; j_call: TRBJ1-2; clone_size: .; cdr3_aa: CASSSVDRVDPGYTF; cdr3_nt: TGTGCCAGCAGCTCCGTCGACAGGGTGGATCCTGGCTACACCTTC
v_call: TRBV12-5; d_call: .; j_call: TRBJ2-2; clone_size: .; cdr3_aa: CASGLVPGRVLNTGELFF; cdr3_nt: TGTGCTAGTGGTTTGGTACCAGGTCGCGTCCTGAACACCGGGGAGCTGTTTTTT
v_call: TRBV5-6; d_call: .; j_call: TRBJ1-6; clone_size: .; cdr3_aa: CASSFLSGWRDSPLHF; cdr3_nt: TGTGCCAGCAGCTTCCTTTCAGGTTGGAGGGATTCACCCCTCCACTTT
v_call: TRBV28; d_call: .; j_call: TRBJ1-5; clone_size: .; cdr3_aa: CASSPPIWEQGYQPQHF; cdr3_nt: TGTGCCAGCAGTCCACCCATTTGGGAACAGGGCTATCAGCCCCAGCATTTT
v_call: TRBV7-7; d_call: .; j_call: TRBJ2-1; clone_size: once; cdr3_aa: CASSLGRAVDNEQFF; cdr3_nt: TGTGCTAGCAGCTTAGGACGAGCGGTCGACAATGAGCAGTTCTTC
v_call: TRBV27; d_call: TRBD2; j_call: TRBJ2-2; clone_size: .; cdr3_aa: CASSLVILSGGLNTGELFF; cdr3_nt: TGTGCCAGCAGTTTAGTCATCCTTAGCGGGGGGTTGAACACCGGGGAGCTGTTTTTT
v_call: TRBV28; d_call: .; j_call: TRBJ2-2; clone_size: .; cdr3_aa: CASSSSGTALGELFF; cdr3_nt: TGTGCCAGCAGTTCCTCAGGGACTGCCCTCGGGGAGCTGTTTTTT
v_call: TRBV5-1; d_call: TRBD1; j_call: TRBJ2-1; clone_size: .; cdr3_aa: CASSLAGQASYNEQFF; cdr3_nt: TGCGCCAGCAGCTTGGCCGGACAGGCCTCCTACAATGAGCAGTTCTTC
v_call: TRBV11-1; d_call: .; j_call: TRBJ2-5; clone_size: .; cdr3_aa: CASSLGAGQETQYF; cdr3_nt: TGTGCCAGCAGCTTAGGCGCGGGGCAAGAGACCCAGTACTTC
v_call: TRBV5-5; d_call: .; j_call: TRBJ1-3; clone_size: .; cdr3_aa: CASSFNSGNTIYF; cdr3_nt: TGTGCCAGCAGCTTTAACTCTGGAAACACCATATATTTT
v_call: TRBV15; d_call: .; j_call: TRBJ1-1; clone_size: .; cdr3_aa: CATSRGMGTPGREAFF; cdr3_nt: TGTGCCACCAGCAGAGGGATGGGAACCCCGGGGAGAGAAGCTTTCTTT
v_call: TRBV27; d_call: .; j_call: TRBJ1-2; clone_size: .; cdr3_aa: CASRPRATDYGYTF; cdr3_nt: TGTGCCAGCAGACCCAGGGCTACGGATTATGGCTACACCTTC
v_call: TRBV5-1; d_call: .; j_call: TRBJ2-5; clone_size: once; cdr3_aa: CASSSQTSGETQYF; cdr3_nt: TGCGCCAGCAGCTCTCAGACTAGTGGAGAGACCCAGTACTTC
v_call: TRBV11-1; d_call: TRBD1; j_call: TRBJ2-7; clone_size: .; cdr3_aa: CASSTTTDRWAYEQYF; cdr3_nt: TGTGCCAGCAGCACCACCACGGACAGGTGGGCCTACGAGCAGTACTTC
v_call: TRBV6-5; d_call: .; j_call: TRBJ2-2; clone_size: .; cdr3_aa: CASSPSMPGELFF; cdr3_nt: TGTGCCAGCAGCCCCAGTATGCCCGGGGAGCTGTTTTTT
v_call: TRBV4-1; d_call: .; j_call: TRBJ1-2; clone_size: .; cdr3_aa: CASSWERNGFNYGYTF; cdr3_nt: TGCGCCAGCAGCTGGGAGAGAAATGGGTTTAACTATGGCTACACCTTC
v_call: TRBV7-9; d_call: TRBD1; j_call: TRBJ2-7; clone_size: once; cdr3_aa: CASSLSGQPYQQYF; cdr3_nt: TGTGCCAGCAGCTTATCGGGACAGCCCTACCAGCAGTACTTC
v_call: TRBV5-4; d_call: .; j_call: TRBJ1-1; clone_size: .; cdr3_aa: CASSLGRYGTEAFF; cdr3_nt: TGTGCCAGCAGCTTGGGCAGGTATGGCACTGAAGCTTTCTTT
v_call: TRBV2; d_call: .; j_call: TRBJ2-2; clone_size: few; cdr3_aa: CASSVEPNTGELFF; cdr3_nt: TGTGCCAGCAGTGTGGAGCCGAACACCGGGGAGCTGTTTTTT
v_call: TRBV7-9; d_call: .; j_call: TRBJ2-3; clone_size: .; cdr3_aa: CASSNTGTDTQYF; cdr3_nt: TGTGCCAGCAGCAATACAGGGACAGATACGCAGTATTTT
v_call: TRBV4-3; d_call: TRBD2; j_call: TRBJ2-2; clone_size: .; cdr3_aa: CASSRLAGVDTGELFF; cdr3_nt: TGCGCTAGCAGTCGACTAGCGGGAGTGGACACCGGGGAGCTGTTTTTT
v_call: TRBV7-2; d_call: TRBD2; j_call: TRBJ2-1; clone_size: .; cdr3_aa: CASSLRVAGANEQFF; cdr3_nt: TGTGCCAGCAGCTTACGGGTAGCGGGAGCGAATGAGCAGTTCTTC
v_call: TRBV11-2; d_call: TRBD2; j_call: TRBJ2-3; clone_size: few; cdr3_aa: CASSLFLAGSVDTQYF; cdr3_nt: TGTGCCAGCAGCCTATTCCTAGCGGGATCTGTAGATACGCAGTATTTT
v_call: TRBV15; d_call: .; j_call: TRBJ1-2; clone_size: .; cdr3_aa: CATSRAGVDPGYTF; cdr3_nt: TGTGCCACCAGCAGAGCAGGGGTCGACCCTGGCTACACCTTC
v_call: TRBV19; d_call: TRBD1; j_call: TRBJ1-2; clone_size: .; cdr3_aa: CASSVRDRGNYGYTF; cdr3_nt: TGTGCCAGTAGTGTCCGGGACAGGGGAAACTATGGCTACACCTTC
v_call: TRBV10-3; d_call: .; j_call: TRBJ1-1; clone_size: .; cdr3_aa: CAISGAPPIREAFF; cdr3_nt: TGTGCCATCAGTGGGGCCCCGCCAATACGTGAAGCTTTCTTT
v_call: TRBV4-2; d_call: TRBD1; j_call: TRBJ1-5; clone_size: .; cdr3_aa: CASSQNDRVHQPQHF; cdr3_nt: TGTGCCAGCAGCCAAAACGACAGGGTCCATCAGCCCCAGCATTTT
v_call: TRBV19; d_call: .; j_call: TRBJ2-5; clone_size: .; cdr3_aa: CASRLQGNQETQYF; cdr3_nt: TGTGCCAGTAGATTGCAGGGAAACCAAGAGACCCAGTACTTC
v_call: TRBV18; d_call: .; j_call: TRBJ2-4; clone_size: .; cdr3_aa: CASSPRGVFGKNIQYF; cdr3_nt: TGTGCCAGCTCACCACGGGGGGTATTTGGCAAAAACATTCAGTACTTC
v_call: TRBV19; d_call: .; j_call: TRBJ1-1; clone_size: .; cdr3_aa: CASSLNGGSTEAFF; cdr3_nt: TGTGCCAGTAGTTTGAACGGCGGGAGCACTGAAGCTTTCTTT
v_call: TRBV2; d_call: .; j_call: TRBJ2-5; clone_size: .; cdr3_aa: CASSARREETQYF; cdr3_nt: TGTGCCAGCAGTGCCCGGCGGGAAGAGACCCAGTACTTC
v_call: TRBV29-1; d_call: TRBD2; j_call: TRBJ2-1; clone_size: .; cdr3_aa: CSVIRLAGGFNEQFF; cdr3_nt: TGCAGCGTGATCCGACTAGCGGGAGGATTCAATGAGCAGTTCTTC
v_call: TRBV29-1; d_call: TRBD1; j_call: TRBJ1-1; clone_size: .; cdr3_aa: CSVDRGRETEAFF; cdr3_nt: TGCAGCGTGGACAGGGGGCGCGAAACTGAAGCTTTCTTT
v_call: TRBV20-1; d_call: .; j_call: TRBJ1-2; clone_size: .; cdr3_aa: CSARGPGYTF; cdr3_nt: TGCAGTGCTAGAGGGCCGGGCTACACCTTC
v_call: TRBV7-9; d_call: TRBD1; j_call: TRBJ1-3; clone_size: .; cdr3_aa: CASSLTGGADTIYF; cdr3_nt: TGTGCCAGCAGCTTGACAGGGGGCGCGGACACCATATATTTT
v_call: TRBV18; d_call: .; j_call: TRBJ2-1; clone_size: .; cdr3_aa: CASLDRRGAGYNEQFF; cdr3_nt: TGTGCCAGCTTAGATCGGCGCGGGGCCGGATACAATGAGCAGTTCTTC
v_call: TRBV9; d_call: TRBD2; j_call: TRBJ2-1; clone_size: .; cdr3_aa: CASSPRGWGGTDNEQFF; cdr3_nt: TGTGCCAGCAGCCCCCGGGGCTGGGGGGGAACAGACAATGAGCAGTTCTTC